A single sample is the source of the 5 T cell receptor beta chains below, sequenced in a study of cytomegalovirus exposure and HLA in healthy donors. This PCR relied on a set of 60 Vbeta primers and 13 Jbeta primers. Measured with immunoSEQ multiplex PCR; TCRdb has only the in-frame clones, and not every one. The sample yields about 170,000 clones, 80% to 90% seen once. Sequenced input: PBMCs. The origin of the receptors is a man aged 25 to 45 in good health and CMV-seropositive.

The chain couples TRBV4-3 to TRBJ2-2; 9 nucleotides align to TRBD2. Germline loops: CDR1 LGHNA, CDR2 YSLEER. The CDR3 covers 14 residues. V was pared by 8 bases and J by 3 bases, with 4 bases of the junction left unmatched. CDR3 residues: CASGREGDTGELFF. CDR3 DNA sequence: TGCGCCAGCGGGCGGGAGGGGGACACCGGGGAGCTGTTTTTT.

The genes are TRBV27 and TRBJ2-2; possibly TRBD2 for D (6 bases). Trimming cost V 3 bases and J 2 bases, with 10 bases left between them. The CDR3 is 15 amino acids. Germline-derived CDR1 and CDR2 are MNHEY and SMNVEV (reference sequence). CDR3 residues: CASSFGSGNTGELFF. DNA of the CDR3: TGTGCCAGCAGTTTCGGTAGCGGAAACACCGGGGAGCTGTTTTTT.

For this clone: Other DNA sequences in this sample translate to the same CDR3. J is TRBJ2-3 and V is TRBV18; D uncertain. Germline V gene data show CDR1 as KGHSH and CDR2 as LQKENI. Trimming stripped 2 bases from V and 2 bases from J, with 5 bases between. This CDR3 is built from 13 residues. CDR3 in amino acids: CASSPGPTDTQYF. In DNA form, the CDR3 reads TGTGCCAGCTCACCAGGGCCCACAGATACGCAGTATTTT. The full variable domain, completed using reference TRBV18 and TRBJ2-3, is NAGVMQNPRHLVRRRGQEARLRCSPMKGHSHVYWYRQLPEEGLKFMVYLQKENIIDESGMPKERFSAEFPKEGPSILRIQQVVRGDSAAYFCASSPGPTDTQYFGPGTRLTVL.

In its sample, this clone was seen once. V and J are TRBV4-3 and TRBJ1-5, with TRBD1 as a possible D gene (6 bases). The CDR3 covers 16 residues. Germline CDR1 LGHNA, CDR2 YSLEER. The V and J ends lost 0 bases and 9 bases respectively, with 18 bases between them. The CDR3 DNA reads TGCGCCAGCAGCCAAGAGACCTCGGGCAGGGGATCGCCCCAGCATTTT. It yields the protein CASSQETSGRGSPQHF.

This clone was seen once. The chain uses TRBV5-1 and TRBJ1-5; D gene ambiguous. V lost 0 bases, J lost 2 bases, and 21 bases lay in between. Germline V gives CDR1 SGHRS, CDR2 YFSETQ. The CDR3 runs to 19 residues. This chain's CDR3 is CASSLEIANGTVGNQPQHF. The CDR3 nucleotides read TGCGCCAGCAGCTTGGAAATTGCTAATGGTACGGTGGGCAATCAGCCCCAGCATTTT.